This TCR beta chain is from a study of T-cell memory formation after mild COVID-19. Study summary: TCR clusters showed largely donor specificity. Study-level findings and limits: Clones shrinking from day 15 to 85 showed even CD4/CD8 mixes; later expanders tilted CD4+.

The germline CDR1 and CDR2 sequences are SGHRS and YFSETQ. The CDR3 is made up of 15 amino acids. The V gene lost 4 bases and the J gene lost 4 bases, with 17 bases spanning the gap. One entry per CDR3 protein results from TCRdb running MiXCR on the 5' RACE reads. The sample has under 300,000 distinct CDR3 sequences; approximately 16% are singletons. This clonotype was observed a handful of times. Its antigen is unknown. The source material was PBMCs or a T cell subset sorted from them (not recorded which). The V gene is TRBV5-1, the J gene TRBJ2-5, with D perhaps TRBD2 (6 bases). This receptor was taken from a man aged 18 to 30 who had mild COVID-19 (a few samples of this study predate the infection). Cell type and time point are not known. The CDR3 bases are TGCGCCAGCAGCCTCGGATGGGGGGTAGGAGAGACCCAGTACTTC. Protein sequence: CASSLGWGVGETQYF.